The 14 T cell receptor beta chains below were found in one sample sequenced in a study of cytomegalovirus exposure and HLA in healthy donors. The data were produced by immunoSEQ multiplex PCR, yet TCRdb's version contains in-frame clones alone and is incomplete. The sample consists of 100,000 to 150,000 clones, roughly 90% of them appearing once. The specimen sequenced was PBMCs. These receptors came from a woman aged 18 to 35 in good health and CMV-seronegative.

V is TRBV2 and J is TRBJ2-3; 8 nucleotides line up with TRBD2. Trimming cost V 2 bases and J 0 bases; bases outside gene matches: 1. This CDR3 region has 15 residues. Per the germline V gene, CDR1 is SNHLY and CDR2 is FYNNEI. The CDR3 DNA follows: TGTGCCAGCAGTGAAAGCGGGGGTAGCACAGATACGCAGTATTTT. This codes for CASSESGGSTDTQYF.

The chain has TRBV5-1 and TRBJ1-1; D not certain. V was trimmed by 4 bases and J by 5 bases, leaving 6 bases between them. Germline-derived CDR1 and CDR2 are SGHRS and YFSETQ. This CDR3 contains 11 residues. As DNA, the CDR3 is TGCGCCAGCAGCGGCCGTACTGAAGCTTTCTTT. The encoded protein is CASSGRTEAFF.

The chain links TRBV7-2 to TRBJ2-5; tentatively, D is TRBD2 (6 bases). This CDR3 is 16 amino acids long. Germline V lookup: CDR1 SGHTA, CDR2 FQGNSA. The V end lost 2 bases, the J end lost 3 bases, and 16 bases lay between the germline ends. CDR3: CASSLLLGKREETQYF. CDR3 coding DNA: TGTGCCAGCAGCTTACTTCTGGGGAAGCGGGAAGAGACCCAGTACTTC.

The table lists this clone with a count of one. V is TRBV19 and J is TRBJ2-7; 10 bases map to TRBD1. Germline assignment: CDR1 LNHDA and CDR2 SQIVND (reference sequence). The CDR3 is 14 amino acids. V lost 4 bases and J lost 2; bases outside the gene matches: 2. CDR3 amino acids: CASSTGQGAYEQYF. The CDR3 DNA follows: TGTGCCAGTAGTACCGGACAGGGGGCCTACGAGCAGTACTTC.

The chain employs TRBV5-5 and TRBJ2-5; 10 bases align to TRBD1. Germline lookup yields CDR1 SGHKS and CDR2 YYEKEE (reference sequence). Trimming removed 4 bases from V and 3 bases from J; junction bases left unmatched: 9. This CDR3 region has 16 residues. In nucleotides, the CDR3 is TGTGCCAGCAGCAAGCGCCCCGGGACAGGGGAAGAGACCCAGTACTTC. Protein sequence: CASSKRPGTGEETQYF. Based on the CDR3 plus reference TRBV5-5 and TRBJ2-5, the full variable domain is DAGVTQSPTHLIKTRGQQVTLRCSPISGHKSVSWYQQVLGQGPQFIFQYYEKEERGRGNFPDRFSARQFPNYSSELNVNALLLGDSALYLCASSKRPGTGEETQYFGPGTRLLVL.

V gene TRBV4-3 combines with J gene TRBJ1-1; possibly TRBD1 for D (5 bases). Germline CDR1 LGHNA, CDR2 YSLEER. This CDR3 comprises 15 residues. V was cut by 1 base and J by 4 bases, with 13 bases left in between. CDR3 nucleotides: TGCGCCAGCAGCCAAGGGGGCGGTGGGCTCACTGAAGCTTTCTTT. Its protein is CASSQGGGGLTEAFF.

The rearrangement joins TRBV30 to TRBJ1-6, with TRBD1 matching over 8 bases. The CDR3 has 14 residues. V dropped 0 bases and J dropped 9; count of bases not matched to a gene: 4. Germline CDR1 is GTSNPN and CDR2 is SVGIG (reference sequence). CDR3 loop: CAWSVGTGTSPLHF. In DNA, the CDR3 is TGTGCCTGGAGTGTCGGGACAGGAACTTCACCCCTCCACTTT.

V is TRBV2 and J is TRBJ1-4; a weak D match, TRBD1 (5 bases). Between the trimmed V and J ends, which lost 7 bases and 8 bases, there was a span of 11 bases. This CDR3 comprises 12 residues. Germline V gene lookup returns CDR1 SNHLY and CDR2 FYNNEI. In DNA form, the CDR3 reads TGTGCCAGCAAAGGGGTAGGGGAAAAACTGTTTTTT. This translates into CASKGVGEKLFF.

CDR3 in amino acids: CASSVVADPLDRVGGYTF. DNA of the CDR3: TGTGCCAGCAGCGTAGTAGCCGATCCTTTGGACAGGGTGGGCGGCTACACCTTC. The chain employs TRBV9 and TRBJ1-2, with TRBD1 identical over 8 bases. Germline values: CDR1 SGDLS, CDR2 YYNGEE. The CDR3 loop spans 18 amino acids. With 0 bases clipped from V and 8 bases from J, the junction kept 18 bases outside the gene matches.

This chain joins TRBV27 and TRBJ2-7; 7 bases are a match to TRBD1. Germline V CDR1 and CDR2: MNHEY, SMNVEV (reference sequence). Unmatched junction bases numbered 17, after V lost 5 bases and J lost 4 bases. The CDR3 runs to 17 residues. The CDR3: CASSLSMYRDRSYEQYF. The CDR3 bases are TGTGCCAGCAGTCTTTCAATGTACCGGGACAGATCTTACGAGCAGTACTTC.

The V gene is TRBV7-6, the J gene TRBJ1-4, with D unresolved. The CDR3 covers 13 residues. Germline CDR1 SGHVS, CDR2 FNYEAQ. V shed 3 bases and J shed 7 bases, with 9 bases lying between them. The DNA of the CDR3 is TGTGCCAGCAGCTTTACCCGGGGTGAAAAACTGTTTTTT. It codes for CASSFTRGEKLFF.

V gene TRBV9 combines with J gene TRBJ2-1, with 13 bases identical to TRBD2. The CDR3 is made up of 16 amino acids. V lost 4 bases to trimming and J lost 10 bases; unmatched junction nucleotides: 11. Germline assignment: CDR1 SGDLS and CDR2 YYNGEE. CDR3 nucleotide sequence: TGTGCCAGCAGCCCGAGGACTAGCGGGAGAGGACGGGAGCAGTTCTTC. Translating it yields CASSPRTSGRGREQFF.

V is TRBV18 and J is TRBJ2-2; TRBD1 matches at 9 bases. The CDR3 length is 18 residues. The trim removed 2 bases at V and 3 bases at J, leaving 10 bases unmatched. Germline V lookup: CDR1 KGHSH, CDR2 LQKENI. DNA of the CDR3: TGTGCCAGCTCACCAGATGACGGACAGGGGTTACACACCGGGGAGCTGTTTTTT. Its translation is CASSPDDGQGLHTGELFF.

The V gene is TRBV7-9, the J gene TRBJ2-2; 9 nucleotides agree with TRBD1. Trimming at V came to 5 bases and at J to 4 bases, leaving 8 bases not matched to a gene. Looked up from germline, CDR1 is SEHNR and CDR2 is FQNEAQ (reference sequence). The CDR3 is 16 residues long. The CDR3: CASSKWGQGRTGELFF. Here the CDR3 DNA reads TGTGCCAGCAGCAAATGGGGACAGGGCCGCACCGGGGAGCTGTTTTTT.